This T cell receptor (beta chain) came from a study of T-cell reconstitution after alpha-beta-depleted transplantation in children. Between the trimmed V and J ends, which lost 5 bases and 9 bases, there was a span of 8 bases. CDR1 and CDR2 (germline): SGHTA, FQGNSA. The CDR3 contains 11 residues. Unique molecular identifiers were built into the TCRbeta library. Via MiXCR, TCRdb re-called the PCR reads, giving one row per CDR3 protein. The sample records 420,000 or so distinct CDR3 sequences, approximately 10% being singletons. The TCR sequence derives from a human donor who donated a stem cell graft to a child with acute myeloid leukemia. The rearrangement joins TRBV7-2 to TRBJ2-4; D is uncertain. Sequencing was performed on PBMCs from the stem cell graft donor, taken from the stem cell graft. For the CDR3, the DNA is TGTGCCAGCAGCCCAGAGGTCATTCAGTACTTC. Its protein is CASSPEVIQYF.